This T cell receptor (beta chain) was sequenced during a study of sequential checkpoint blockade in melanoma. Background on the study: TCRbeta immunosequencing was performed on DNA from approximately 93 pretreatment melanoma tumor samples.

Trimming removed 7 bases from V and 0 bases from J, with 12 bases in between. CDR1 is SGDLS and CDR2 is YYNGEE in the germline V gene. This CDR3 spans 14 amino acids. Profiled with immunoSEQ multiplex PCR; TCRdb holds only in-frame clones, not every one. The data contain approximately 2,500 clones, 20% to 25% of them singletons. The treatment is: randomized to nivolumab then ipilimumab (arm A) or the reverse (arm B). The genes are TRBV9 and TRBJ2-3; a weak D match, TRBD2 (5 bases). This material consisted of tumor tissue (inferred from file names), taken from a patient given nivolumab and ipilimumab in sequence. The clonotype was recovered from a human donor with melanoma. CDR3 sequence: CASHRGSSTDTQYF. CDR3 bases: TGTGCCAGCCACCGAGGGTCTAGCACAGATACGCAGTATTTT.